This T cell receptor (beta chain) was found in a study of regulatory T cells in long-lasting Graves disease (dated by TCRdb to the early 2020s). About the investigation overall: Patients with newly diagnosed Graves' disease had been on antithyroid drugs for under 3 months. This study used TCR sequencing and RNA sequencing of peripheral blood to compare persistent Graves' disease patients against newly diagnosed Graves' disease patients. The study was conducted in China and was registered as a clinical trial. A total of roughly 33 samples underwent TCR sequencing: approximately 13 from persistent and approximately 20 from newly diagnosed Graves' disease patients. Paper-wide results and their limitations: Persistent disease showed preferential use of TRBV28, TRBJ1-2 and TRBJ2-5, whereas newly diagnosed disease favored TRBV20-1 and TRBJ2-1. As a limitation, the authors acknowledged that the small sample size may reduce accuracy. Only peripheral blood was studied, because thyroid tissue, the primary lesion, was inaccessible. Patients with persistent disease shared more public clonotypes (around 2,500) than newly diagnosed patients did (more than 900). Sequencing and analysis were limited to the TCR beta chain. Lower TCR Shannon entropy and fewer highly expanded clones were observed in persistent Graves' disease patients than in newly diagnosed patients, which suggested clonal expansion.

Library preparation used multiplex PCR. The instrument was an Illumina HiSeq 4000. TCR beta libraries were built with iRepertoire HTBI primers and Arm-PCR amplification of CDR3 regions. Before sequencing, the PCR products underwent gel purification. The original pipeline was this. Gene usage analysis of CDR3 amino acid clonotypes relied on the roughly 60 TRBV and 15 or so TRBJ segments identified across samples. COPE and FqMerger were used to merge the filtered high-quality paired reads into contigs. Contigs were aligned with BLAST to IMGT TRBV, TRBD and TRBJ reference genes, and CDR3 was defined per IMGT. Clonotypes above 0.1% frequency were classified as highly expanded clones. Repertoire diversity was measured by Shannon entropy, and V-J evenness by the Gini coefficient. A clonotype was considered public if more than one individual shared it. In-frame beta chains were kept once TCRdb had trimmed the public reads at Q25 with fastp and called clones with MiXCR. Entries are consolidated by CDR3 protein sequence, retaining the most common genes and DNA. These V and J calls originate from TCRdb's pipeline instead of the authors' own analysis. This sample holds 410,000 or so distinct CDR3 sequences; approximately 15% were observed only once. Around 17% of the sample belongs to the ten largest clones.

Concerning this clonotype itself: Its recognized antigen is unknown. No base quality information exists; no much larger clone differs at one position.

Trimming at the junction amounts to 5 bases on V and 5 bases on J, and the germline ends lie 10 bases apart. There are 13 amino acids in the CDR3, from cysteine to phenylalanine inclusive. Kept here is only the CDR3 DNA, which spans 39 bases and is read in frame from base 1. Read against the paper, the sample's time point label means: newly diagnosed GD, antithyroid drugs for less than 3 months. For both TCR sequencing and RNA sequencing, RNA was extracted from PBMCs in TRIzol. Graves' disease was diagnosed according to American Thyroid Association guidelines. Recruitment of patients was carried out at an endocrinology department in Xi'an, China. Each patient gave about 10 milliliters of peripheral blood, collected in an EDTA anticoagulant tube. PBMCs were isolated by Ficoll Paque Plus density gradient separation without further T cell sorting. An Agilent 2100 Bioanalyzer and agarose gel were used to check RNA quality, while a NanoDrop 2000 measured RNA concentration.

This same sample was also taken into another study, of T cells in Graves' hyperthyroidism and ophthalmopathy. The other study reports the following: Stable Graves' hyperthyroidism was defined as no progression to ophthalmopathy during 18 months of follow-up. The hyperthyroidism patients were between 18 and 65 years old and newly diagnosed, with a disease duration of less than 2 months. Exclusion was applied to patients with uncontrolled infections, other autoimmune diseases, pregnancy or lactation. Diagnoses were established on the basis of clinical symptoms, serum thyroxine and TRAb, thyroid ultrasound, and orbital computed tomography. For the first round of RT-PCR on the TCR CDR3, the HTBI primer set was used together with the Qiagen OneStep RT-PCR kit. Most expanded thyroid clonotypes (frequency above 0.001) were also found in blood, which suggests that blood repertoires may mirror thyroid immune responses. A model built on a 13 V-J signature distinguished ophthalmopathy from stable hyperthyroidism, reaching roughly 88% sensitivity and 81% to 83% specificity in cross-validation and 80%/75% in testing. In validation, the model predicted progression to ophthalmopathy with over 65% sensitivity and 72% to 75% specificity, a median of about 6.7 months before onset. A discovery cohort of roughly 100 patients, approximately 45 with Graves' ophthalmopathy and approximately 60 with stable Graves' hyperthyroidism, was used to find distinguishing TCR V-J signatures. Prospective prediction of ophthalmopathy was tested in an independent validation cohort of fewer than 20 hyperthyroidism patients and 15 to 17 patients who later progressed to ophthalmopathy. The 90 to 100 discovery patients were randomly divided into training and test sets at a 7:3 ratio. Thyroid tissue and blood T-cell repertoires from roughly 6 Graves' hyperthyroidism patients were also compared in the study. Following sampling, methimazole starting at 30 mg daily was given to hyperthyroidism patients, and high-dose intravenous methylprednisolone was given to ophthalmopathy patients. The libraries were constructed in a second round of multiplex PCR and then size-selected and purified. Libraries were sequenced paired-end with 100 bp reads on an Illumina HiSeq2000. SOAPnuke was used to process the raw data, removing reads that contained adapters or uncalled bases, had a mean Phred below 15, or lacked an exact match to the constant primer or identifier. COPE v1.2.5 was used to merge high-quality paired reads, and clonotypes were defined as unique nucleotide sequences. MiTCR v1.1 was used to align clonotypes to the IMGT TRBV, TRBD and TRBJ reference segments. The analysis included only V-J combinations with a frequency above 0.0001, which together covered 99% to 99.2% of the repertoires. The TCS score was defined as F50 (clonal expansion) divided by E x V (chaos), with BLOSUM62-based TCRdist calculated between CDR3 peptides within each V-J. Welch's t-statistics and random forest reduced 514 V-J features to 10 to 15, which were used in a naive Bayes classifier (R e1071). Sample size was not statistically predetermined, and blinding of investigators to group allocation was not performed. The paper reports TCR Vbeta CDR3 sequencing of about 140 peripheral blood samples: around 41 ophthalmopathy, roughly 80 hyperthyroidism and 17 progressor patients.

This specimen consisted of peripheral blood mononuclear cells (PBMCs), obtained at new diagnosis, from a patient treated with antithyroid drugs. The TCR sequence derives from a woman under 40 with Graves disease. Donor details come from another sample of the same person, matched by shared clones. This receptor chain uses TRBV12-3 or TRBV12-4 and TRBJ2-1; a weak D assignment points to TRBD2 (5 bases agree). The nucleotide sequence reads as follows: TGTGCCAGCAGTGCGCCCGGGGACAATGAGCAGTTCTTC. It translates to CASSAPGDNEQFF.